These T cell receptor beta chains were read from a single sample in a study of blood T cell repertoires in COVID-19. Generated by immunoSEQ multiplex PCR, the TCRdb table keeps only in-frame clones and is missing some. The sample yields over 200,000 clones, roughly 80% seen once. Sequences were obtained from peripheral blood. These receptors came from an elderly woman with active or convalescent COVID-19. CDR3s include the opening cysteine and the closing phenylalanine or tryptophan. A D gene is named only where the DNA matches it firmly. Only some rows state a clone size, as once, few, many or a class for expanded clones.

NA	TRBV30	TRBD1	TRBJ1-1	CAWSVGGQWSFF	TGTGCCTGGAGTGTAGGGGGACAGTGGAGTTTCTTT
NA	TRBV5-1	TRBD1	TRBJ2-7	CASSQGSPGQGSF	TGCGCCAGCAGCCAAGGAAGTCCGGGACAGGGGTCCTTC
once	TRBV5-1	TRBD2	TRBJ2-3	CASSPNSGGPTDTQYF	TGCGCCAGCAGCCCTAATAGCGGGGGGCCCACAGATACGCAGTATTTT
NA	TRBV24-1	NA	TRBJ2-3	CATSATDTQYF	TGTGCCACCAGTGCGACAGATACGCAGTATTTT
NA	TRBV10-3	TRBD2	TRBJ2-1	CAISEVASGNNEQFF	TGTGCCATCAGTGAAGTAGCTAGCGGCAACAATGAGCAGTTCTTC
NA	TRBV28	NA	TRBJ1-5	CASSRTTLINQPQHF	TGTGCCAGCAGCCGGACAACCCTGATCAATCAGCCCCAGCATTTT
NA	TRBV18	NA	TRBJ2-5	CASSPIPAAETQYF	TGTGCCAGCTCACCAATCCCAGCGGCGGAGACCCAGTACTTC
NA	TRBV27	NA	TRBJ1-3	CASSPRRSLSGNTIYF	TGTGCCAGCAGTCCACGGAGGAGCCTCTCTGGAAACACCATATATTTT
NA	TRBV5-4	NA	TRBJ1-6	CASSGGAQSHSPLHF	TGTGCCAGCTCCGGGGGGGCCCAAAGCCATTCACCCCTCCACTTT
NA	TRBV5-6	TRBD1	TRBJ1-6	CASSLAKQGFSPLHF	TGTGCCAGCAGCTTGGCCAAACAGGGGTTTTCACCCCTCCACTTT
NA	TRBV3-1/TRBV3-2	TRBD2	TRBJ2-3	CASSQGPRGGRFSDTQYF	TGTGCCAGCAGCCAAGGACCGCGGGGGGGCCGTTTCTCAGATACGCAGTATTTT
NA	TRBV10-3	NA	TRBJ2-7	CASGRDLTADYEQYF	TGTGCCAGCGGTCGAGACTTGACTGCTGACTACGAGCAGTACTTC
NA	TRBV5-4	NA	TRBJ1-2	CASSSRGPVGGYGYTF	TGTGCCAGCAGCTCCCGAGGGCCAGTGGGGGGATATGGCTACACCTTC
NA	TRBV27	NA	TRBJ1-1	CASSPLLKSPMNTEAFF	TGTGCCAGCAGTCCACTCCTAAAGTCACCTATGAACACTGAAGCTTTCTTT
NA	TRBV7-2	TRBD2	TRBJ2-2	CASSLASGLAGYHGELFF	TGTGCCAGCAGCTTAGCTTCTGGACTAGCGGGATATCACGGGGAGCTGTTTTTT
NA	TRBV11-2	NA	TRBJ2-5	CASSHFGGPEETQYF	TGTGCCAGCAGCCACTTTGGGGGCCCAGAAGAGACCCAGTACTTC
NA	TRBV6-5	TRBD1	TRBJ1-1	CASRTGVTEAFF	TGTGCCAGCAGGACAGGGGTCACTGAAGCTTTCTTT
NA	TRBV11-3	TRBD1	TRBJ2-5	CASSPRRQGNRETQYF	TGTGCCAGCAGCCCCCGCCGACAGGGGAATCGGGAGACCCAGTACTTC
NA	TRBV18	TRBD2	TRBJ2-7	CASSPRGGYEQYF	TGTGCCAGCTCACCCCGGGGGGGTTACGAGCAGTACTTC
NA	TRBV7-2	TRBD2	TRBJ2-5	CASRQGLAGGQETQYF	TGTGCCAGCAGGCAGGGGCTAGCGGGGGGCCAAGAGACCCAGTACTTC
NA	TRBV5-4	TRBD1	TRBJ2-3	CASSSRDRGTDTQYF	TGTGCCAGCAGCTCCCGGGACAGGGGCACAGATACGCAGTATTTT
NA	TRBV11-2	NA	TRBJ2-2	CASSLSSTGELFF	TGTGCCAGCAGCTTGTCGAGCACCGGGGAGCTGTTTTTT
NA	TRBV5-4	TRBD2	TRBJ2-3	CASSLLWTSGDTDTQYF	TGTGCCAGCAGCTTGTTGTGGACTAGCGGGGACACAGATACGCAGTATTTT
NA	TRBV29-1	NA	TRBJ1-2	CSVEDSQLGWGYTF	TGCAGCGTTGAAGATTCACAGCTTGGGTGGGGCTACACCTTC
few	TRBV27	TRBD1	TRBJ2-7	CASSLLRGTGTYEQYF	TGTGCCAGCAGTTTATTACGAGGGACAGGGACCTACGAGCAGTACTTC
NA	TRBV7-2	TRBD2	TRBJ2-1	CASSLAISSGSSYNEQFF	TGTGCCAGCAGCTTAGCCATATCTAGCGGGAGCAGCTACAATGAGCAGTTCTTC